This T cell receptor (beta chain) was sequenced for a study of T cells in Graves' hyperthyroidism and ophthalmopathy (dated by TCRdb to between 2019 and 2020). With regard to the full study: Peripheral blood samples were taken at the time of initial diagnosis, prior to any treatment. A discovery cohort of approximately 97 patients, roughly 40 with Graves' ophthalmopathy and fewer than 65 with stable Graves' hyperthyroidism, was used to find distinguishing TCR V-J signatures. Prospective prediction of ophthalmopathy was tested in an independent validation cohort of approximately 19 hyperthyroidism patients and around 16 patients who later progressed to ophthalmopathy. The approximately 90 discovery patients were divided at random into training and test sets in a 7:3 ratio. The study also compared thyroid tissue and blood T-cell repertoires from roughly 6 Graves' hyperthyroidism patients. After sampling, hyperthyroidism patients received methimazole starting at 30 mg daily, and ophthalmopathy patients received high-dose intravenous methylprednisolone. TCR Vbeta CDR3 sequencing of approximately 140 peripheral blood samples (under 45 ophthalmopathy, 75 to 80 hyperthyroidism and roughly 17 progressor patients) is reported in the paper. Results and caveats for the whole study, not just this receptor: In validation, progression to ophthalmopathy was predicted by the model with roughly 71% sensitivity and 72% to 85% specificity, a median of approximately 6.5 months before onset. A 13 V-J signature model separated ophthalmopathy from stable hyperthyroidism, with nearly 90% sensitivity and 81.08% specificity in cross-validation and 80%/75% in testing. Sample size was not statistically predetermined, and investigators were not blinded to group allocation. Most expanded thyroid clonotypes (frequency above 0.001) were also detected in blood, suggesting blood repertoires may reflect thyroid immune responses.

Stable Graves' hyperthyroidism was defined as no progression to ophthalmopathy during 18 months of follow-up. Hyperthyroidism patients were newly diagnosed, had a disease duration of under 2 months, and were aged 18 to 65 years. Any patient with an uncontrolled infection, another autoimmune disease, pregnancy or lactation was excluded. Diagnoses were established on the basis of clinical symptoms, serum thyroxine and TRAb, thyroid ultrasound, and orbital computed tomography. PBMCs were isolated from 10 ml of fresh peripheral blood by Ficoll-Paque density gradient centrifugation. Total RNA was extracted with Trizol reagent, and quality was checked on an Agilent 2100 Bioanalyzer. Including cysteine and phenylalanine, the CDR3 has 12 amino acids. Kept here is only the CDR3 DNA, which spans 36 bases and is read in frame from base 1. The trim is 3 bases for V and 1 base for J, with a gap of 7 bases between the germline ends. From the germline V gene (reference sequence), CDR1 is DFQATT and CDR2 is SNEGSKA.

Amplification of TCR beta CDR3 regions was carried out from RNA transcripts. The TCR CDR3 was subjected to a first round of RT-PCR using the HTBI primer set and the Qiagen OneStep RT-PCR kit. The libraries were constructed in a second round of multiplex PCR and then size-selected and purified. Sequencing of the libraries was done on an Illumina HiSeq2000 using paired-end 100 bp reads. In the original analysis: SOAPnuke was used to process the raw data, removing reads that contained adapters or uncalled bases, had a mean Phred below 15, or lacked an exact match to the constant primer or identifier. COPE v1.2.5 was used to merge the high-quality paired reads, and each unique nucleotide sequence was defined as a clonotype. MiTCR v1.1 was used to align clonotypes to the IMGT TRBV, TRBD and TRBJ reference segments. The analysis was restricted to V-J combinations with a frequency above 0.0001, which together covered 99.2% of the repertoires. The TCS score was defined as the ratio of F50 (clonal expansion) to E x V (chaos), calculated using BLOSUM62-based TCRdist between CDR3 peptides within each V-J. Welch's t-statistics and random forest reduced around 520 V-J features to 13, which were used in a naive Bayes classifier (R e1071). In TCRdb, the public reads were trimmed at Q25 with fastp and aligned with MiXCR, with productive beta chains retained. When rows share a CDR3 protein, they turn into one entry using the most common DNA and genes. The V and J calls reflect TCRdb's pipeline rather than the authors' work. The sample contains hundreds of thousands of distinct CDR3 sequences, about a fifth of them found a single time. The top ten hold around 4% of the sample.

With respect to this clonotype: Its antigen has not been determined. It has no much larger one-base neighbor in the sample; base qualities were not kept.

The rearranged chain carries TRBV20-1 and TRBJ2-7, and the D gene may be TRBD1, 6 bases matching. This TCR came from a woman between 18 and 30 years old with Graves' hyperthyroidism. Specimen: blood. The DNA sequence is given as TGCAGTGCTAGGGGACATTCCTACGAGCAGTACTTC. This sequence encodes CSARGHSYEQYF.